These 10 T cell receptor beta chains were sequenced from one sample in a study of blood T cell repertoires in COVID-19. Clones were read by immunoSEQ multiplex PCR, and TCRdb kept only the in-frame ones, dropping some. The sample lists about 280,000 clones; more than 85% were seen once. The sequenced material came from PBMCs or T cells enriched from blood (not recorded which). The source of these receptors is a man aged 40-49 years who had been exposed to COVID-19.

In DNA, the CDR3 is TGTGCCAGTAGTAGAGGGATAACTACAGATACGCAGTATTTT. Residues: CASSRGITTDTQYF. V usage is TRBV19 and J usage is TRBJ2-3; a weak D match, TRBD2 (5 bases). The CDR3 is 14 amino acids. Germline assignment: CDR1 LNHDA and CDR2 SQIVND (reference sequence). With 4 bases removed from V and 3 bases from J, the gap between germline ends came to 11 bases.

The rearrangement links TRBV5-1 to TRBJ2-3; 9 bases align to TRBD2. Germline V CDR1 and CDR2: SGHRS, YFSETQ. The CDR3 consists of 15 residues. J gave up 4 bases and V 4 bases, and 7 bases lay outside the gene matches. The CDR3 loop reads CASSLLSGSADTQYF. The CDR3 coding sequence is TGCGCCAGCAGCCTACTTAGCGGGAGCGCAGATACGCAGTATTTT.

This chain joins TRBV7-9 and TRBJ2-5; D gene unclear. The germline V and J ends were trimmed by 2 bases and 2 bases, with 9 bases remaining between them. The CDR3 has 14 amino acids. The germline V gene encodes CDR1 SEHNR and CDR2 FQNEAQ (reference sequence). CDR3 sequence reads: CASSLLQEQETQYF. The CDR3 region has the DNA TGTGCCAGCAGCTTATTGCAGGAACAAGAGACCCAGTACTTC.

The rearrangement uses TRBV7-2 and TRBJ1-4; maybe TRBD1 (5 bases). The CDR3 consists of 14 residues. The V and J ends lost 5 bases and 4 bases respectively, with 11 bases between them. Looked up from germline, CDR1 is SGHTA and CDR2 is FQGNSA. CDR3: CASSAGTHNEKLFF. The CDR3 DNA reads TGTGCCAGCAGCGCCGGGACTCATAATGAAAAACTGTTTTTT.

The chain carries TRBV11-1 and TRBJ1-1; 9 bases agree with TRBD1. CDR1 and CDR2 (germline): SGHAT, FQDESV (reference sequence). This CDR3 has 16 amino acids. J was trimmed by 6 bases and V by 2 bases; bases with no gene match: 10. The CDR3 nucleotides read TGTGCCAGCAGCTTAAGTATCACACAGGGGGCCGCTGAAGCTTTCTTT. Protein: CASSLSITQGAAEAFF.

The chain recombines TRBV28 with TRBJ2-3; 7 nucleotides agree with TRBD1. This CDR3 is 14 amino acids long. V shed 1 base, J shed 7 bases, and the junction held 5 bases outside the gene matches. Germline CDR1 reads MDHEN; CDR2 reads SYDVKM. The CDR3 nucleotides read TGTGCCAGCAGTTTATTCTCACAGGGGTATACGCAGTATTTT. Translating it yields CASSLFSQGYTQYF.

The genes are TRBV5-1 and TRBJ1-1, with D maybe TRBD1 (6 bases). Deletions cut 4 bases from V and 1 base from J, with 11 bases between. This CDR3 comprises 14 residues. Germline V gives CDR1 SGHRS, CDR2 YFSETQ. For the CDR3, the DNA is TGCGCCAGCAGCCGGGGAGGGGGGAACACTGAAGCTTTCTTT. This translates into CASSRGGGNTEAFF.

The sample holds a few counts of this clone. The chain links TRBV10-3 to TRBJ2-7; 7 nucleotides align to TRBD2. The V gene end was trimmed by 10 bases and the J gene end by 4 bases; junction bases not matched to a gene: 7. The CDR3 contains 12 residues. Germline assignment: CDR1 ENHRY and CDR2 SYGVKD. The CDR3 spells CATSGNGYEQYF. The CDR3 DNA sequence: TGTGCCACCAGCGGGAATGGGTACGAGCAGTACTTC.

In DNA, the CDR3 is TGTGCCAGTAGTAGGATAGGGGCGGTGCGGGAGACCCAGTACTTC. As protein: CASSRIGAVRETQYF. This chain connects TRBV19 to TRBJ2-5, with a tentative D call TRBD1 (5 bases). The CDR3 extends over 15 amino acids. The V end was cut by 4 bases, the J end by 5 bases, with 17 bases between. Per the germline V gene, CDR1 is LNHDA and CDR2 is SQIVND (reference sequence).

V and J are TRBV7-9 and TRBJ2-2; possible D gene TRBD1, 6 bases. The germline V gene has CDR1 SEHNR and CDR2 FQNEAQ (reference sequence). This CDR3 is 15 amino acids long. V was trimmed by 1 base and J by 1 base, leaving 7 bases between them. The CDR3 coding sequence is TGTGCCAGCAGCTTAGTACAGGGGAACACCGGGGAGCTGTTTTTT. The encoded protein is CASSLVQGNTGELFF.